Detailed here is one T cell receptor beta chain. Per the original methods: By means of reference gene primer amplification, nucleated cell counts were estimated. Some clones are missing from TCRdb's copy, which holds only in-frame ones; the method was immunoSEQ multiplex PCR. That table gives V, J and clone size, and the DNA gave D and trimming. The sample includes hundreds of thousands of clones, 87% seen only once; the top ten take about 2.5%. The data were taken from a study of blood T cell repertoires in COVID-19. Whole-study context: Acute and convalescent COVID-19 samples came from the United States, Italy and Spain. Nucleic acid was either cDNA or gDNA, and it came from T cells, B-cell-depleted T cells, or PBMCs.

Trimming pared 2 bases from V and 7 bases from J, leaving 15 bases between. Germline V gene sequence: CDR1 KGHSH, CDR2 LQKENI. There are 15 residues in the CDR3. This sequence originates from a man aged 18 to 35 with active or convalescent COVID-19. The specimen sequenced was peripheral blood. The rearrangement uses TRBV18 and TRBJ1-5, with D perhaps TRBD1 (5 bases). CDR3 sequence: CASSPSVGGYQPQHF. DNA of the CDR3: TGTGCCAGCTCACCATCGGTCGGGGGATACCAGCCCCAGCATTTT.